The 29 T cell receptor beta chains presented below share a single source sample, sequenced in a study of CD8+ T cells in alopecia areata. Indicated treatment: oral pan-JAK inhibitor, 5-10 mg twice daily. Once RNA had been extracted, it was reverse transcribed into cDNA to act as the sequencing template. Repertoires were generated with immunoSEQ multiplex PCR, while TCRdb's copy carries only in-frame clones and drops some. The sample yields fewer than 250,000 clones, approximately 38% seen once. The source was CD4+ T cells sorted from blood, collected at approximately week 31, from a patient treated with tofacitinib. The source of these receptors is a human donor with alopecia areata.

This sequence joins TRBV6-6 and TRBJ2-3; tentative D call: TRBD2 (6 bases). V was cut by 6 bases and J by 2 bases, with 15 bases left in between. This CDR3 is 15 amino acids long. Germline CDR1 and CDR2: MNHNY and SVGAGI (reference sequence). The DNA of the CDR3 is TGTGCCAGCAGATACGGGGGTCCCTACACAGATACGCAGTATTTT. Its protein product is CASRYGGPYTDTQYF.

This clone was counted a few times. The V gene is TRBV7-9, the J gene TRBJ1-4; 8 bases map to TRBD1. The CDR3 contains 16 residues. CDR1 and CDR2 from the germline V gene are SEHNR and FQNEAQ (reference sequence). Trimming removed 1 base from V and 8 bases from J; junction bases left unmatched: 9. CDR3 region: CASSLDHAGGKEKLFF. The CDR3 coding sequence is TGTGCCAGCAGCTTAGATCATGCAGGGGGCAAAGAAAAACTGTTTTTT.

V usage is TRBV30 and J usage is TRBJ1-2, with D uncertain. Deletions cut 4 bases from V and 0 bases from J, with 12 bases between. CDR1 and CDR2 (germline): GTSNPN, SVGIG (reference sequence). CDR3 size: 14 residues. This CDR3 is CAWIRSTTNYGYTF. CDR3 DNA sequence: TGTGCCTGGATAAGGTCGACGACTAACTATGGCTACACCTTC.

The CDR3 is CASSVVLAGNTGELFF. The CDR3, as DNA: TGTGCCAGCAGCGTAGTGCTAGCGGGGAACACCGGGGAGCTGTTTTTT. The chain joins TRBV9 to TRBJ2-2, with 8 bases aligning to TRBD2. The CDR3 spans 16 residues. After removal of 0 bases from V and 1 base from J, the junction contained 2 bases not matched to a gene. Germline-derived CDR1 and CDR2 are SGDLS and YYNGEE.

This chain links TRBV5-4 with TRBJ2-5; 8 bases agree with TRBD1. The CDR3 totals 15 residues. V shed 0 bases, J shed 5 bases, and the junction held 6 bases outside the gene matches. CDR1 is SGHNT, CDR2 YYREEE, per germline (reference sequence). CDR3 nucleotide sequence: TGTGCCAGCAGCTTGGCCCTGGACAGGGTGGAGACCCAGTACTTC. Translation gives CASSLALDRVETQYF.

This clone has just a few counts. The V gene is TRBV6-6, the J gene TRBJ1-1, with 7 positions matching TRBD1. Germline CDR1 MNHNY, CDR2 SVGAGI (reference sequence). V dropped 6 bases and J dropped 0; count of bases not matched to a gene: 4. This CDR3 is built from 14 residues. CDR3 region: CASSPTGMNTEAFF. DNA of the CDR3: TGTGCCAGCAGCCCGACAGGGATGAACACTGAAGCTTTCTTT.

This clone occurred a few times. The chain combines TRBV29-1 with TRBJ1-2, with TRBD1 matching 9 bases. This CDR3 is built from 13 residues. The ends lost 5 bases at V and 8 bases at J; junction bases unmatched: 9. Germline V lookup: CDR1 SQVTM, CDR2 ANQGSEA. The CDR3 coding sequence is TGCAGCGTTTCCGGGACAGGGAAGTGGGGCTACACCTTC. Its protein is CSVSGTGKWGYTF.

CDR3 sequence (DNA): TGTGCCAGCAGCCAATTGAATACAGGGTTGGACTATGGCTACACCTTC. This encodes CASSQLNTGLDYGYTF. The genes are TRBV4-2 and TRBJ1-2, with a tentative D call TRBD1 (6 bases). In germline, CDR1 is LGHNA, CDR2 YNFKEQ. Trimming shortened V by 2 bases and J by 3 bases, and 16 bases separated the two germline ends. CDR3 length equals 16 residues.

V is TRBV14 and J is TRBJ1-1; unclear D gene. Trimming left V 4 bases short and J 0 bases short, with 6 bases between. CDR3 length: 13 residues. Germline values: CDR1 SGHDN, CDR2 FVKESK. The CDR3 nucleotides are TGTGCCAGCAGCCTCGCCCTGAACACTGAAGCTTTCTTT. Translation: CASSLALNTEAFF.

Only a few counts were recorded for this clone. The rearrangement uses TRBV9 and TRBJ2-2; 13 bases map to TRBD2. The CDR3 loop spans 17 amino acids. The V and J ends lost 5 bases and 7 bases, in that order; junction bases with no gene match: 11. Germline V CDR1 and CDR2: SGDLS, YYNGEE. Here the CDR3 reads CASSRGLAGVINGELFF. For the CDR3, the DNA is TGTGCCAGCAGTCGAGGACTAGCGGGAGTTATCAACGGGGAGCTGTTTTTT.

This clone was counted between two and nine times. The gene calls are TRBV9 and TRBJ1-2; weak D call: TRBD1 (5 bases). CDR3 length: 12 amino acids. Germline loops: CDR1 SGDLS, CDR2 YYNGEE. Trimming left V 3 bases short and J 14 bases short, with 17 bases between. CDR3 in DNA: TGTGCCAGCAGCGCCAGCCGACAGCCCTCTACCTTC. Its translation: CASSASRQPSTF.

J is TRBJ2-5 and V is TRBV30, with 16 bases fitting TRBD2. The CDR3 has 17 amino acids. Germline assignment: CDR1 GTSNPN and CDR2 SVGIG (reference sequence). Trimming took 0 bases from V and 5 from J; bases not matched to a gene: 6. The CDR3 sequence: CAWSVAGLAGGPETQYF. The CDR3 region has the DNA TGTGCCTGGAGTGTAGCGGGACTAGCGGGAGGGCCGGAGACCCAGTACTTC.

This rearrangement joins TRBV5-4 to TRBJ2-2, with 12 bases identical to TRBD2. The CDR3 is made up of 15 amino acids. Trimming removed 4 bases from V and 6 bases from J; junction bases left unmatched: 4. Germline V gene data show CDR1 as SGHNT and CDR2 as YYREEE (reference sequence). The CDR3 DNA reads as TGTGCCAGCAGCAAGACTAGCGGGAGTTCCGGGGAGCTGTTTTTT. Its translation is CASSKTSGSSGELFF.

This clone appeared once. The rearrangement uses TRBV10-2 and TRBJ1-2; D is unclear. V was pared by 2 bases and J by 7 bases, with 14 bases between. The CDR3 covers 14 residues. Germline V lookup: CDR1 WSHSY, CDR2 SAAADI. CDR3 nucleotide sequence: TGCGCCAGCAGTGAGGCCAGTTCAGTGGGTGGCTACACCTTC. Translated: CASSEASSVGGYTF.

J is TRBJ2-1 and V is TRBV2; TRBD2 is a possible D gene (6 bases). This CDR3 region has 18 residues. Trimming removed 7 bases from V and 6 bases from J, with 28 bases in between. The V gene's germline CDR1 is SNHLY and CDR2 FYNNEI. CDR3 sequence: CASTQGARAGPARNEQFF. CDR3 DNA sequence: TGTGCCAGCACCCAGGGAGCCCGGGCGGGGCCCGCACGCAATGAGCAGTTCTTC.

In its sample, this clone was seen a few times. This chain's CDR3 is CASGTQRENPETQYF. The CDR3 DNA is TGTGCCAGCGGGACCCAACGGGAGAATCCAGAGACCCAGTACTTC. The chain carries TRBV7-9 and TRBJ2-5, with D tentatively TRBD2 (6 bases). Trimming pared 8 bases from V and 4 bases from J, leaving 20 bases between. The CDR3 is made up of 15 amino acids. Germline assignment: CDR1 SEHNR and CDR2 FQNEAQ (reference sequence).

The chain recombines TRBV7-2 with TRBJ1-2, with D unresolved. Trimming cost V 1 base and J 4 bases, with 7 bases left between them. CDR3 length: 13 residues. Germline loops: CDR1 SGHTA, CDR2 FQGNSA. DNA for the CDR3: TGTGCCAGCAGCTTAGAAGTAGGCTATGGCTACACCTTC. Translated, it gives CASSLEVGYGYTF.

The chain employs TRBV5-4 and TRBJ2-3; D ambiguous. Trimming took 0 bases from V and 2 from J, leaving 10 bases between them. This CDR3 contains 15 residues. Looked up from germline, CDR1 is SGHNT and CDR2 is YYREEE (reference sequence). CDR3 protein: CASSLARPNTDTQYF. The CDR3 DNA is TGTGCCAGCAGCTTGGCCCGCCCAAACACAGATACGCAGTATTTT.

CDR3 residues: CASSQDFRVPGGYTF. CDR3 coding DNA: TGCGCCAGCAGCCAAGATTTCAGGGTTCCGGGTGGCTACACCTTC. This chain uses TRBV4-1 with TRBJ1-2; perhaps TRBD1 as D (5 bases). The germline V and J ends were trimmed by 0 bases and 7 bases, with 15 bases remaining between them. This CDR3 region has 15 residues. The germline gives CDR1 MGHRA, CDR2 YSYEKL.

The chain has TRBV25-1 and TRBJ2-7; 11 positions match TRBD1. Germline-derived CDR1 and CDR2 are MGHDK and SYGVNS. Trimming cost V 0 bases and J 0 bases; bases outside gene matches: 1. This CDR3 has 16 amino acids. The CDR3 is CASSEYGQGASYEQYF. CDR3 nucleotides: TGTGCCAGCAGTGAATATGGACAGGGGGCCTCCTACGAGCAGTACTTC.

The sample holds one count of this clone. This chain uses TRBV30 with TRBJ1-2; 9 bases fit TRBD1. CDR1 GTSNPN and CDR2 SVGIG come from the germline V gene (reference sequence). The CDR3 runs to 13 residues. With 5 bases clipped from V and 4 bases from J, the junction kept 5 bases outside the gene matches. As DNA, the CDR3 is TGTGCCTGGCTGGACAGGGGATCCTATGGCTACACCTTC. Translation: CAWLDRGSYGYTF. Looking up the rest from reference TRBV30 and TRBJ1-2 gives the full variable domain: SQTIHQWPATLVQPVGSPLSLECTVEGTSNPNLYWYRQAAGRGLQLLFYSVGIGQISSEVPQNLSASRPQDRQFILSSKKLLLSDSGFYLCAWLDRGSYGYTFGSGTRLTVV.

This chain connects TRBV5-1 to TRBJ2-7, with no clear D. In germline, CDR1 is SGHRS, CDR2 YFSETQ. V lost 0 bases and J 3 bases, leaving 25 bases between the germline ends. The CDR3 covers 19 residues. The DNA of the CDR3 is TGCGCCAGCAGCTTGGGCCGAAGTATGGAATCCCTGCCGAGCTACGAGCAGTACTTC. It translates to CASSLGRSMESLPSYEQYF.

The V call is TRBV5-1, the J call TRBJ2-7; TRBD2 aligns across 10 bases. Unmatched junction bases numbered 13, after V lost 4 bases and J lost 6 bases. Germline CDR1 is SGHRS and CDR2 is YFSETQ. CDR3 length equals 16 residues. CDR3 in amino acids: CASSPGPSGRAAEQYF. CDR3 nucleotides: TGCGCCAGCAGCCCTGGACCAAGCGGGAGGGCCGCCGAGCAGTACTTC.

This clone was seen only a few times. V usage is TRBV7-9 and J usage is TRBJ2-4, with D possibly being TRBD1 or TRBD2 (5 bases each). The CDR3 has 13 residues. Germline CDR1 SEHNR, CDR2 FQNEAQ (reference sequence). Deletions cut 2 bases from V and 9 bases from J, with 11 bases between. In DNA, the CDR3 is TGTGCCAGCAGCTTAAGGGGTGAGGGCATTCAGTACTTC. Translating it yields CASSLRGEGIQYF.

Here the CDR3 reads CASSYSPWARETQYF. The CDR3 DNA follows: TGTGCCAGCAGTTACTCGCCGTGGGCGAGAGAGACCCAGTACTTC. This chain links TRBV6-5 with TRBJ2-5; D not certain. Trimming shortened V by 0 bases and J by 4 bases, and 12 bases separated the two germline ends. The germline V gene has CDR1 MNHEY and CDR2 SVGAGI. The CDR3 contains 15 residues.

On this clone itself: Other nucleotide sequences in the sample specify the same CDR3. The chain recombines TRBV6-5 with TRBJ2-2; 8 bases are shared with TRBD1. CDR1 is MNHEY, CDR2 SVGAGI, per germline. The CDR3 totals 15 residues. V lost 3 bases to trimming and J lost 1 base; unmatched junction nucleotides: 1. CDR3 amino acids: CASSYDRGNTGELFF. The CDR3 DNA follows: TGTGCCAGCAGTTATGACAGGGGGAACACCGGGGAGCTGTTTTTT.

This clone was seen more than once but under ten times. The chain combines TRBV5-1 with TRBJ2-1; D ambiguous. The CDR3 has 17 amino acids. The V gene lost 4 bases and the J gene lost 0 bases, with 17 bases spanning the gap. The V gene's germline CDR1 is SGHRS and CDR2 YFSETQ. The CDR3 region has the DNA TGCGCCAGCAGCCCGCTCGACCCAATACGCTCCTACAATGAGCAGTTCTTC. Encoded protein: CASSPLDPIRSYNEQFF.

This clone was seen only a few times. The rearrangement uses TRBV5-4 and TRBJ2-6; D gene ambiguous. The CDR3 runs 15 residues. The V and J ends lost 1 base and 0 bases respectively, with 5 bases between them. Per germline, CDR1 SGHNT and CDR2 YYREEE (reference sequence). CDR3 bases: TGTGCCAGCAGCTTGTTAGGCTCTGGGGCCAACGTCCTGACTTTC. Encoded protein: CASSLLGSGANVLTF.

The chain carries TRBV7-3 and TRBJ2-2; 12 bases match TRBD1. In germline, CDR1 is SGHTA, CDR2 FQGTGA. The CDR3 sequence is 20 residues long. V lost 5 bases to trimming and J lost 4 bases; unmatched junction nucleotides: 17. The CDR3 sequence: CASSVEYGTGGGQSTGELFF. The CDR3 DNA reads as TGTGCCAGCAGCGTGGAGTATGGGACAGGGGGCGGTCAGAGCACCGGGGAGCTGTTTTTT.